The next 23 T cell receptor beta chains were all read from a single sample in a study of spatial heterogeneity in lung cancer. Time point here: sample taken at primary tumor resection. The authors sequenced whole RNA from tumor, nontumor lung or frozen PBMC without sorting. TCRdb re-analysed the 5' RACE reads in MiXCR, keeping a single row per CDR3 protein. The sample has 43,000 or so distinct CDR3 sequences, 6% to 7.5% seen once. Specimen: PBMCs, collected at surgery. The receptors were gathered from a female donor with early-stage non-small cell lung cancer.

In this sample, this clonotype turned up a few times. The rearrangement joins TRBV6-5 to TRBJ2-5; no clear D. Trimming cost V 8 bases and J 7 bases, with 14 bases left between them. Germline-derived CDR1 and CDR2 are MNHEY and SVGAGI. The length of the CDR3 is 12 residues. The CDR3 here is CASRNRPGTQYF. The CDR3 bases are TGTGCCAGCCGTAACCGACCCGGGACCCAGTACTTC.

This clonotype was counted at least ten times. The chain combines TRBV29-1 with TRBJ2-5, with a tentative D call TRBD2 (6 bases). The CDR3 has 14 residues. From germline, CDR1 is SQVTM and CDR2 ANQGSEA. V was cut by 2 bases and J by 5 bases, with 15 bases left in between. CDR3 protein: CSVEIGGHGETQYF. CDR3 bases: TGCAGCGTTGAAATAGGAGGGCACGGTGAGACCCAGTACTTC. Using reference TRBV29-1 and TRBJ2-5 for the parts outside the CDR3, the full variable domain is SAVISQKPSRDICQRGTSLTIQCQVDSQVTMMFWYRQQPGQSLTLIATANQGSEATYESGFVIDKFPISRPNLTFSTLTVSNMSPEDSSIYLCSVEIGGHGETQYFGPGTRLLVL.

This clonotype has at least ten counts. The V call is TRBV5-1, the J call TRBJ2-3, with D perhaps matching TRBD1 (7 bases). The germline V and J ends were trimmed by 9 bases and 2 bases, with 19 bases remaining between them. This CDR3 has 15 residues. Germline values: CDR1 SGHRS, CDR2 YFSETQ. The CDR3 region is CATRLQGGLTDTQYF. For the CDR3, the DNA is TGCGCCACCCGACTCCAGGGGGGCCTCACAGATACGCAGTATTTT. Full variable domain (rest looked up from reference TRBV5-1 and TRBJ2-3): KAGVTQTPRYLIKTRGQQVTLSCSPISGHRSVSWYQQTPGQGLQFLFEYFSETQRNKGNFPGRFSGRQFSNSRSEMNVSTLELGDSALYLCATRLQGGLTDTQYFGPGTRLTVL.

In its sample, this clonotype was seen a few times. The CDR3 spells CATGFRDTEAFF. The DNA for the CDR3 is TGTGCCACCGGTTTCCGGGACACTGAAGCTTTCTTT. The rearrangement links TRBV6-1 to TRBJ1-1, with D unclear. Germline lookup yields CDR1 MNHNS and CDR2 SASEGT. The CDR3 spans 12 residues. The V and J ends lost 10 bases and 3 bases respectively, with 12 bases between them.

This clonotype was seen at least ten times. The V and J genes are TRBV5-4 and TRBJ2-1; 11 bases map to TRBD2. This CDR3 spans 17 amino acids. The junction had 7 bases not matched to a gene; V was cut back by 1 base and J by 4 bases. The germline V gene encodes CDR1 SGHNT and CDR2 YYREEE (reference sequence). The CDR3 DNA reads as TGTGCCAGCAGCTTGAAGGCTAGCGGGGGGACTTACAATGAGCAGTTCTTC. Translated: CASSLKASGGTYNEQFF. The whole variable domain, filled in from reference TRBV5-4 and TRBJ2-1, reads ETGVTQSPTHLIKTRGQQVTLRCSSQSGHNTVSWYQQALGQGPQFIFQYYREEENGRGNFPPRFSGLQFPNYSSELNVNALELDDSALYLCASSLKASGGTYNEQFFGPGTRLTVL.

This clonotype has only a few counts. The V and J genes are TRBV3-1 and TRBJ2-5; 8 bases map to TRBD2. This CDR3 is built from 13 residues. Germline V gene sequence: CDR1 LGHDT, CDR2 YNNKEL (reference sequence). The V and J ends lost 4 bases and 7 bases, in that order; junction bases with no gene match: 5. As DNA, the CDR3 is TGTGCCAGCAGCCCCCTAGCGGGTGGGACCCAGTACTTC. Its translation: CASSPLAGGTQYF.

This clonotype has at least ten counts. The gene calls are TRBV2 and TRBJ1-2; TRBD1 is a possible D gene (6 bases). The germline CDR1 and CDR2 sequences are SNHLY and FYNNEI. V was shortened by 3 bases and J by 7 bases, with 12 bases between the two germline ends. The CDR3 sequence is 13 residues long. The CDR3 region is CASSDSGAAGYTF. CDR3 in DNA: TGTGCCAGCAGTGATTCAGGGGCCGCTGGCTACACCTTC.

This clonotype has a count of ten or more. V gene TRBV25-1 combines with J gene TRBJ2-5; D gene unclear. The length of the CDR3 is 11 residues. Between the trimmed V and J ends, which lost 5 bases and 5 bases, there was a span of 6 bases. CDR1 MGHDK and CDR2 SYGVNS come from the germline V gene. The CDR3 DNA sequence: TGTGCCAGCAGTCCGGCGGAGACCCAGTACTTC. It encodes CASSPAETQYF.

Concerning this clonotype itself: The junction and the germline gene differ at one end; a read error may be behind it. The chain employs TRBV3-1 and TRBJ2-7, with 9 bases that match TRBD2. The CDR3 extends over 14 amino acids. The germline CDR1 and CDR2 sequences are LGHDT and YNNKEL (reference sequence). The CDR3 protein is CVSSRRGGGHEQYF. DNA of the CDR3: TGTGTCAGCAGCCGGCGGGGGGGCGGCCACGAGCAGTACTTC.

The table lists this clonotype with many counts. V usage is TRBV20-1 and J usage is TRBJ2-1, with 16 bases fitting TRBD2. V shed 5 bases and J 3 bases; nucleotides not matched to a gene: 7. Per the germline V gene, CDR1 is DFQATT and CDR2 is SNEGSKA (reference sequence). This CDR3 is built from 17 residues. For the CDR3, the DNA is TGCAGTGCTTCAGGGACTAGCGGGGGGGCGAACTACAATGAGCAGTTCTTC. Its translation: CSASGTSGGANYNEQFF.

This clonotype has ten or more counts. The chain couples TRBV12-3 or TRBV12-4 to TRBJ2-3, with 7 nucleotides matching TRBD2. The V segment lost 2 bases and the J segment 6 bases; nucleotides outside the gene matches: 5. The CDR3 is made up of 14 amino acids. CDR3 nucleotide sequence: TGTGCCAGCAGTTTAAGAGCGGGGATTGATACGCAGTATTTT. Amino acids: CASSLRAGIDTQYF.

This clonotype was seen at least ten times. This chain joins TRBV5-1 and TRBJ1-1; D is unclear. V lost 1 base and J 3 bases, leaving 10 bases between the germline ends. This CDR3 region has 14 residues. Germline CDR1 and CDR2: SGHRS and YFSETQ. The CDR3 DNA is TGCGCCAGCAGCTTGAGGCAGGCGGACACTGAAGCTTTCTTT. This sequence encodes CASSLRQADTEAFF.

This clonotype has at least ten counts. The CDR3 reads CSAQGRDVRYEQYF. The CDR3 nucleotides read TGCAGTGCACAGGGGCGGGACGTACGCTACGAGCAGTACTTC. This sequence joins TRBV20-1 and TRBJ2-7, with TRBD1 as a possible D gene (7 bases). Germline CDR1 and CDR2: DFQATT and SNEGSKA (reference sequence). Trimming stripped 6 bases from V and 3 bases from J, with 18 bases between. CDR3 length: 14 residues.

This clonotype was seen a few times. The CDR3 protein is CASSIYPGAFNEKLFF. The CDR3 nucleotides are TGCGCCAGCAGCATATACCCAGGGGCCTTTAATGAAAAACTGTTTTTT. V gene TRBV5-1 combines with J gene TRBJ1-4; D is perhaps TRBD1 (6 bases). This CDR3 has 16 residues. From germline, CDR1 is SGHRS and CDR2 YFSETQ. The ends were cut back, 4 bases at V and 4 bases at J, with 17 bases in the middle.

This clonotype was counted at least ten times. V and J are TRBV7-2 and TRBJ2-5; 12 positions agree with TRBD2. Germline assignment: CDR1 SGHTA and CDR2 FQGNSA. The CDR3 consists of 16 residues. V lost 5 bases, J lost 1 base, and 5 bases stayed unmatched. The CDR3 nucleotides read TGTGCCAGCAGCCCAGGGACTAGCGGGTTCCAAGAGACCCAGTACTTC. It translates to CASSPGTSGFQETQYF. Looking up the rest from reference TRBV7-2 and TRBJ2-5 gives the full variable domain: GAGVSQSPSNKVTEKGKDVELRCDPISGHTALYWYRQSLGQGLEFLIYFQGNSAPDKSGLPSDRFSAERTGGSVSTLTIQRTQQEDSAVYLCASSPGTSGFQETQYFGPGTRLLVL.

This clonotype was detected a few times. The rearrangement links TRBV14 to TRBJ2-3; 9 nucleotides match TRBD2. J was trimmed by 2 bases and V by 8 bases; bases with no gene match: 5. CDR3 length equals 14 residues. Germline V CDR1 and CDR2: SGHDN, FVKESK. CDR3: CASRERGDTDTQYF. DNA for the CDR3: TGTGCCAGCCGGGAGCGGGGGGACACAGATACGCAGTATTTT.

The sample holds many counts of this clonotype. This chain connects TRBV24-1 to TRBJ2-2; 12 bases align to TRBD2. CDR1 is KGHDR, CDR2 SFDVKD, per germline. This CDR3 contains 18 residues. V shed 4 bases and J 5 bases; nucleotides not matched to a gene: 10. CDR3 sequence: CATSELRLAGAVTGELFF. The CDR3, as DNA: TGTGCCACCAGTGAGCTTAGACTAGCGGGGGCCGTTACCGGGGAGCTGTTTTTT.

The chain recombines TRBV24-1 with TRBJ2-5; D is unclear. V lost 9 bases and J lost 0, with 7 bases in between. CDR3 size: 12 residues. Looked up from germline, CDR1 is KGHDR and CDR2 is SFDVKD. The CDR3 loop is CATSRNQETQYF. The CDR3 DNA sequence: TGTGCCACCTCGAGGAACCAAGAGACCCAGTACTTC.

On this clonotype itself: This may come from a read error, since a much larger clone is one base off. The chain employs TRBV5-6 and TRBJ2-7, with 14 bases aligning to TRBD2. Germline assignment: CDR1 SGHDT and CDR2 YYEEEE. V lost 4 bases, J lost 6 bases, and 3 bases stayed unmatched. The CDR3 extends over 14 amino acids. The CDR3 DNA reads TGTGCCAGCAGCCGGGGACTAGCGGGGGCCGAGCAGTACTTC. It translates to CASSRGLAGAEQYF.

The chain employs TRBV7-6 and TRBJ1-6; D call uncertain. Per germline, CDR1 SGHVS and CDR2 FNYEAQ. This CDR3 is 13 amino acids long. V dropped 8 bases and J dropped 6 bases, with 11 bases sitting between them. The CDR3 DNA sequence: TGTGCCAGCTCGATTGGGGTTAATTCACCCCTCCACTTT. Translated, it gives CASSIGVNSPLHF.

There are many counts of this clonotype. The chain is built from TRBV29-1 and TRBJ2-3, with TRBD2 matching 9 bases. CDR1 SQVTM and CDR2 ANQGSEA come from the germline V gene. This CDR3 has 14 amino acids. V shed 3 bases, J shed 2 bases, and the junction held 3 bases outside the gene matches. The CDR3 region has the DNA TGCAGCGTTGAGGCTAGCGGGGCCACAGATACGCAGTATTTT. It encodes CSVEASGATDTQYF.

This clonotype has more than one count but fewer than ten. The chain has TRBV12-3 or TRBV12-4 and TRBJ1-3; the match to TRBD1 covers 9 bases. The V and J ends lost 6 bases and 0 bases, in that order; junction bases with no gene match: 3. This CDR3 is built from 15 residues. The CDR3 protein is CASSRTGDSGNTIYF. CDR3 nucleotide sequence: TGTGCCAGCAGCCGGACAGGGGACTCTGGAAACACCATATATTTT.

This clonotype came up a few times. The chain combines TRBV5-1 with TRBJ2-2; D gene ambiguous. The CDR3 has 14 residues. Trimming took 1 base from V and 0 from J, leaving 4 bases between them. Germline V gene sequence: CDR1 SGHRS, CDR2 YFSETQ. The CDR3 DNA reads as TGCGCCAGCAGCTTGTACGCGAACACCGGGGAGCTGTTTTTT. Its protein product is CASSLYANTGELFF. Full variable domain (rest looked up from reference TRBV5-1 and TRBJ2-2): KAGVTQTPRYLIKTRGQQVTLSCSPISGHRSVSWYQQTPGQGLQFLFEYFSETQRNKGNFPGRFSGRQFSNSRSEMNVSTLELGDSALYLCASSLYANTGELFFGEGSRLTVL.